The clone carrying this TCR beta chain ranks as medium-sized. What it recognizes is unknown. Specified time point: sample taken at primary tumor resection. Whole RNA, isolated from tumor, nontumor lung or frozen PBMC, was sequenced without prior sorting. The sample comes from a study of spatial heterogeneity in lung cancer. The study, taken as a whole, reports: Counts of expanded intratumoral alpha and beta TCRs tracked tumor mutation counts. Tumor T cell coverage was estimated at 6.5% to 7% for alpha and roughly 14% for beta chains.

TCR cDNA molecules each carried a unique molecular identifier. Via MiXCR, TCRdb re-called the 5' RACE reads, giving one row per CDR3 protein. The table includes a few thousand distinct CDR3 sequences, roughly 3% detected once. CDR3 length equals 13 residues. V was cut by 2 bases and J by 1 base, with 6 bases left in between. From germline, CDR1 is SEHNR and CDR2 FQNEAQ (reference sequence). This clonotype was sampled from a male donor with early-stage non-small cell lung cancer. The J gene is TRBJ2-7, the V gene TRBV7-9, with D hard to call. Sequences were derived from lung tumor tissue, sampled at surgery. The CDR3 nucleotides are TGTGCCAGCAGCTTACAGCTATCCTACGAGCAGTACTTC. Residues: CASSLQLSYEQYF. Full variable domain (missing parts from reference TRBV7-9 and TRBJ2-7): DTGVSQNPRHKITKRGQNVTFRCDPISEHNRLYWYRQTLGQGPEFLTYFQNEAQLEKSRLLSDRFSAERPKGSFSTLEIQRTEQGDSAMYLCASSLQLSYEQYFGPGTRLTVT.